Shown below are 11 T cell receptor beta chains from a single sample sequenced in a study of T-cell reconstitution after alpha-beta-depleted transplantation in children. Preparation of the TCRbeta library used unique molecular identifiers. TCRdb re-analysed the PCR reads in MiXCR, keeping a single row per CDR3 protein. Found here are fewer than 500,000 distinct CDR3 sequences, roughly 43% of them singletons; the top ten hold 27%. The material sequenced was PBMCs, taken before TCRalphabeta/CD19-depleted stem cell transplant. All receptors come from a girl aged 2-10 years with aplastic anemia, due to receive a stem cell transplant.

This clonotype has a single count. Since the CDR3 does not end with the conserved phenylalanine or tryptophan, this likely comes from a read error. The limits of the CDR3 on the DNA are not certain, so only TCRdb's listed CDR3 is given. The chain has TRBV28 and TRBJ2-4; the DNA was not used to check the table's D call, TRBD2. In germline, CDR1 is MDHEN, CDR2 SYDVKM. The CDR3 is 14 amino acids long, termini counted. CDR3 residues: CASKPASGREWEYL.

This clonotype appeared a few times. The chain employs TRBV7-9 and TRBJ1-2; D may be TRBD1 (6 bases). CDR1 SEHNR and CDR2 FQNEAQ come from the germline V gene (reference sequence). V lost 1 base and J 3 bases, leaving 12 bases between the germline ends. There are 15 residues in the CDR3. CDR3 sequence reads: CASSLGGGRDYGYTF. The CDR3 nucleotides are TGTGCCAGCAGCTTAGGTGGGGGGCGCGACTATGGCTACACCTTC. Together with reference TRBV7-9 and TRBJ1-2, the CDR3 gives the full variable domain: DTGVSQNPRHKITKRGQNVTFRCDPISEHNRLYWYRQTLGQGPEFLTYFQNEAQLEKSRLLSDRFSAERPKGSFSTLEIQRTEQGDSAMYLCASSLGGGRDYGYTFGSGTRLTVV.

This rearrangement joins TRBV5-6 to TRBJ2-1; 7 positions agree with TRBD1. This CDR3 region has 14 residues. CDR1 and CDR2 from the germline V gene are SGHDT and YYEEEE. V gave up 4 bases and J gave up 8 bases; unmatched junction bases: 9. The CDR3 DNA sequence: TGTGCCAGCAGCCTTCCCGGGACAGAGGATGAGCAGTTCTTC. This translates into CASSLPGTEDEQFF.

The chain recombines TRBV10-3 with TRBJ2-7; no clear D. Per germline, CDR1 ENHRY and CDR2 SYGVKD. The CDR3 totals 12 residues. Trimming took 0 bases from V and 6 from J, leaving 6 bases between them. The DNA for the CDR3 is TGTGCCATCAGTGAGTCGTACTCCGAGCAGTACTTC. Translation: CAISESYSEQYF.

The V gene is TRBV15, the J gene TRBJ2-3, with 7 bases aligning to TRBD1. V trimming: 5 bases; J trimming: 2 bases; junction bases outside the gene matches: 13. This CDR3 spans 17 amino acids. The V gene's germline CDR1 is LNHNV and CDR2 YYDKDF (reference sequence). CDR3 sequence (DNA): TGTGCCACCAGCCGAAAACTCGGGACAGCCTTCACAGATACGCAGTATTTT. Encoded protein: CATSRKLGTAFTDTQYF. Full variable domain (remainder filled in from reference TRBV15 and TRBJ2-3): DAMVIQNPRYQVTQFGKPVTLSCSQTLNHNVMYWYQQKSSQAPKLLFHYYDKDFNNEADTPDNFQSRRPNTSFCFLDIRSPGLGDTAMYLCATSRKLGTAFTDTQYFGPGTRLTVL.

This clonotype was seen a handful of times. This chain connects TRBV9 to TRBJ2-6; D gene uncertain. The CDR3 sequence is 19 residues long. Trimming removed 0 bases at V and 0 bases at J, with 16 bases between. Germline V gives CDR1 SGDLS, CDR2 YYNGEE. CDR3: CASSVEAGDAISGANVLTF. CDR3 in DNA: TGTGCCAGCAGCGTAGAAGCAGGTGACGCTATCTCTGGGGCCAACGTCCTGACTTTC.

This clonotype has a handful of counts. This chain connects TRBV27 to TRBJ2-7, with D maybe TRBD2 (5 bases). V gave up 1 base and J gave up 6 bases, with 19 bases separating them. CDR1 MNHEY and CDR2 SMNVEV come from the germline V gene (reference sequence). The CDR3 runs to 16 residues. CDR3 in amino acids: CASSLYTRRDLGEQYF. The CDR3 nucleotides read TGTGCCAGCAGTTTATATACTAGAAGGGATCTCGGCGAGCAGTACTTC.

This clonotype was recorded many times. The genes are TRBV15 and TRBJ2-3; D unclear. The CDR3 runs to 15 residues. V was pared by 3 bases and J by 1 base, with 11 bases between. In germline, CDR1 is LNHNV, CDR2 YYDKDF (reference sequence). The CDR3 nucleotides read TGTGCCACCAGCAGCCGAGGTCGTCGCACAGATACGCAGTATTTT. It yields the protein CATSSRGRRTDTQYF.

This clonotype was recorded a few times. CDR3 bases: TGTGCCAGCAGCTCACAGGGACACCCAGGGGCCGGGGAGCTGTTTTTT. Translation gives CASSSQGHPGAGELFF. The chain links TRBV11-2 to TRBJ2-2; perhaps TRBD1 as D (6 bases). Trimming pared 4 bases from V and 6 bases from J, leaving 18 bases between. The CDR3 spans 16 residues. Germline CDR1 reads SGHAT; CDR2 reads FQNNGV.

The J gene is TRBJ2-1, the V gene TRBV5-1, with TRBD2 as a possible D gene (5 bases). The CDR3 has 14 residues. The V gene lost 0 bases and the J gene lost 5 bases, with 9 bases spanning the gap. CDR1 and CDR2 from the germline V gene are SGHRS and YFSETQ. CDR3 DNA sequence: TGCGCCAGCAGCTTGGCCGACTATGACAATGAGCAGTTCTTC. It codes for CASSLADYDNEQFF.

This clonotype was recorded many times. This chain uses TRBV5-5 with TRBJ1-2; 7 nucleotides agree with TRBD1. V lost 1 base to trimming and J lost 1 base; unmatched junction nucleotides: 4. CDR3 length: 15 amino acids. Germline-derived CDR1 and CDR2 are SGHKS and YYEKEE (reference sequence). As DNA, the CDR3 is TGTGCCAGCAGCTTGTACGCAGGGGGTAACTATGGCTACACCTTC. The encoded protein is CASSLYAGGNYGYTF. The variable domain in full, completed from reference TRBV5-5 and TRBJ1-2, reads DAGVTQSPTHLIKTRGQQVTLRCSPISGHKSVSWYQQVLGQGPQFIFQYYEKEERGRGNFPDRFSARQFPNYSSELNVNALLLGDSALYLCASSLYAGGNYGYTFGSGTRLTVV.